The present T cell receptor beta chain was sequenced within a study of cytomegalovirus exposure and HLA in healthy donors (dated by TCRdb to about 2017). In the study overall: An earlier analysis of about 560 of the donors reported approximately 280 Gb of sequence data and 95 million to 140 million unique TCR beta sequences obtained from 150 million to 200 million T cells. An early release that covered fewer than 800 HLA-typed donors contained 250 to 350 gigabases of sequencing data and 85 million to 100 million unique TCR sequences. The study aimed to test whether signatures of past pathogen exposure could be identified by cataloging public T cell receptors. Donor age, sex, ethnicity and CMV serostatus were compiled together with the repertoire data. In addition to the first cohort of 500 to 850 subjects, a separate validation cohort of approximately 130 different subjects was used. Among about 360 genotyped donors of the cohort, an average of approximately 250,000 unique TCR beta nucleotide sequences were sequenced per donor, 15% to 20% of them non-productive. Both class I and class II loci were covered by HLA typing, at four-digit resolution. The genetic ancestry cluster associated with self-reported Caucasian donors included 81% of the roughly 380 genotyped donors. A later analysis re-analyzed previously published TCR beta repertoires from 500 to 700 donors and added high-resolution HLA genotyping to study TCR occurrence patterns. In a later genetic analysis, genome-wide SNP genotypes for about 60% of the 666 donors were used, and that subset was treated as a discovery cohort. The study profiled the T cell repertoires of hundreds of subjects by immunosequencing and related them to cytomegalovirus serostatus. A few DR-DQ haplotypes were treated as single units for association and clustering because of strong linkage in the cohort. Typing coverage differed by locus: A, B, C, DRB1 and DQB1 were typed in about 620-630 donors, DQA1 in 522, DPA1 in nearly 610, and DPB1 in around 490. The later analysis used no new phenotypic data to find candidate immune exposures, relying instead on TCR beta sequences and their occurrence across donors. The study combined high-throughput TCR immunosequencing, statistical association of individual TCRs with disease status, and machine learning to predict cytomegalovirus infection status. All discovery cohort repertoires had been generated using a single sequencing platform. In an earlier analysis of a few hundred of the donors, high-throughput TCR beta sequencing was used to judge whether each TCR beta V gene segment behaved as functional or pseudogenic.

Of note for this clone: The target of this receptor is not known. No much larger clonotype is one base removed from it; base qualities were not supplied.

The cohort comprised 666 healthy bone marrow donors. Cohort members were all nominally healthy when sampled, although unrecorded immune exposures were likely present. The donor tested CMV seropositive and was one of the 289 seropositive cohort members. Each donor provided a peripheral blood sample, and peripheral blood mononuclear cells were used for TCR beta sequencing. The Qiagen DNeasy Blood Extraction Kit was used to extract genomic DNA from the blood cell samples. Study-wide conclusions, independent of this receptor: Several of the top co-occurrence clusters appeared to be linked to parvovirus B19, influenza, CMV and Epstein-Barr virus, according to a later analysis. Compared with equally common non-associated chains, HLA-associated TCR beta chains in a later analysis were more clonally expanded and had lower generation probabilities. A further reported finding was that TCR beta sequences accurately predicted the HLA-A and HLA-B alleles for most subjects in the first cohort. A later genetic analysis associated a missense DCLRE1C variant with V-gene and J-gene trimming of TCR beta chains, and an independent cohort replicated the association. A cluster of highly shared sequence variants was judged likely to be a technical artifact of the sequencing pipeline. Most TCR sequences were observed very rarely across donors, whereas some public TCRs were present in many individuals. Compared with the approximately 710-donor mean, donors in an Asian-associated ancestry cluster had fewer N-insertions in productive TCRs, according to a later genetic analysis. Some IMGT-functional V segments, including TRBV6-2 and TRBV6-3, could not be told apart with the 87-base-pair reads, so those segments were excluded. HLA typing was unavailable for some donors at each locus, so association tests used only the typed subset. When HLA alleles, especially DR and DQ, strongly co-occurred, TCR associations were difficult to assign to individual alleles. Fewer than 20 rarely observed V segments, including chromosome 9 orphons, were excluded from the earlier analysis of just under 600 of the donors because counts were too low. Cytomegalovirus status was reported to be diagnosed by the classifier with high specificity and sensitivity in both the original and validation cohorts. In an earlier analysis of around 600 of the donors, most TCR beta V segments were observed in productive rearrangements about 90% or about 30% of the time, broadly matching IMGT annotations. Correlated functional status among segregating V segments might reflect linkage disequilibrium, but an unknown experimental factor could not be ruled out. In vitro tests confirmed that three of the cytomegalovirus-associated TCR beta chains recognize cytomegalovirus antigens. According to the authors, the approach could potentially be generalized to other disease states and immunological phenotypes. Specific HLA alleles were associated with more than 15,000 TCR beta sequences at a false discovery rate of 0.05 in a later analysis. In a later analysis, the rate of TCR association differed among HLA loci, with DRB1 alleles having the most associated TCRs and HLA-C alleles having the fewest. Sequencing depth was assumed to be roughly uniform across donors in the presence/absence analyses, though that assumption may not hold. The study listed 150 to 200 TCR beta chains as associated with cytomegalovirus. The cohort was sequenced for TCR beta chains only, and without alpha or paired-chain data the features that could be detected were limited. For the cohort, immune exposure information was limited to CMV serostatus. Most CMV-associated TCR beta chains appeared to be HLA-restricted in a later analysis, and the HLA associations seemed to be driven largely by CMV exposure.

CDR1 MNHEY and CDR2 SVGAGI were looked up in the germline V gene. The CDR3 runs 15 amino acids, cysteine and phenylalanine included. Just the 45-base CDR3 DNA is kept, in frame starting at base 1. V is pruned by 3 bases and J by 10 bases, leaving 11 bases of the junction without a gene match. The library was prepared using the immunoSEQ multiplex PCR assay. For the multiplex PCR, a mixture combining 60 forward primers for TCR Vbeta segments and 13 reverse primers for TCR Jbeta segments was used. The CDR3 region of rearranged TCR beta genes was amplified from genomic DNA with a multiplex PCR assay. The amplified TCR beta libraries were sequenced on the Illumina HiSeq System as 87-base-pair reads. The authors' pipeline ran thus. Across the 500 to 750 repertoires, a later analysis counted around 80 million unique TCR beta chains, approximately 12 million of which were shared by at least two donors. Raw reads were error-corrected and collapsed into unique sequences by a nearest-neighbor algorithm in which closely related sequences were merged to remove PCR and sequencing errors. CDR3 sequences were aligned to IMGT reference sequences to assign V, D and J gene segments. For a sequence to be retained, at least a six-nucleotide match to both a V gene segment and a J gene segment was required. Rearrangements were classified as productive when the CDR3 lacked stop codons and remained in frame with V and J, and all other rearrangements were classified as non-productive. CDR3 was defined by IMGT convention, running from the second conserved V-encoded cysteine to the conserved J-encoded phenylalanine. The earlier analysis of some 540 of the donors excluded any sequence lacking an unambiguous match to a single V gene segment. An earlier analysis of 587 of the donors classified V segments as functional when productive rearrangements were above 56.7% and as segregating when the standard deviation between donors was above 5%. A statistical classification framework was built to diagnose cytomegalovirus status from the catalog of TCR beta chain sequences. A later analysis assigned V and J genes by comparing TCR nucleotide sequences with IMGT/GENE-DB human TR gene sequences. Using the TCRdist pipeline, a later analysis assigned CDR3 sequences along with most-parsimonious VDJ recombination scenarios. In a later analysis, every TCR beta chain was defined by the combination of its CDR3 amino acid sequence and its V-gene family, and reads without a unique V-gene family were dropped. In a later analysis, nearly 600 highly shared, low-generation-probability nucleotide sequences were removed to address suspected cross-contamination and a sequencing artifact. A later analysis calculated a clonal expansion index for each public chain from normalized within-repertoire ranks of inferred template counts. A later analysis computed generation probabilities with a VDJ recombination model fitted to out-of-frame rearrangements, and checked the results against IGoR. In a later analysis, hypergeometric tests were used to score TCR-TCR, TCR-HLA and TCR-CMV co-occurrence, with a repertoire-size bias correction applied to TCR pairs. In a later analysis, false discovery rates were estimated by permuting HLA or CMV assignments 20 times. In a later analysis, co-occurring TCRs were grouped using DBSCAN, and TCRdist sequence similarity was added for clustering within HLA-allele-positive subsets. For co-occurrence clustering, repertoires with fewer than 30,000 or more than 120,000 public chains were excluded, along with five repertoires with anomalous nucleotide sharing. TCRdb's version of the immuneACCESS table is confined to in-frame rearrangements and falls short of the full clone set. An unresolved V gene accounts for under half of the shortfall where checked; the remainder is of unknown origin. V and J calls and clone size are copied from that table; D and trimming were computed from the DNA. This sample gives some 180,000 clones in total; around 73% of them show up just once. About 5% of the sample lies in the top ten.

The clonotype comes from a woman between 18 and 29 years old in good health and CMV-seropositive. Recombination linked TRBV6-5 to TRBJ1-2, with 10 bases in between that match TRBD1. The specimen was PBMCs. The nucleotides read TGTGCCAGCAGTTATCAAACCCCGGGACAGGGGTTCTACACCTTC. Its protein is CASSYQTPGQGFYTF.